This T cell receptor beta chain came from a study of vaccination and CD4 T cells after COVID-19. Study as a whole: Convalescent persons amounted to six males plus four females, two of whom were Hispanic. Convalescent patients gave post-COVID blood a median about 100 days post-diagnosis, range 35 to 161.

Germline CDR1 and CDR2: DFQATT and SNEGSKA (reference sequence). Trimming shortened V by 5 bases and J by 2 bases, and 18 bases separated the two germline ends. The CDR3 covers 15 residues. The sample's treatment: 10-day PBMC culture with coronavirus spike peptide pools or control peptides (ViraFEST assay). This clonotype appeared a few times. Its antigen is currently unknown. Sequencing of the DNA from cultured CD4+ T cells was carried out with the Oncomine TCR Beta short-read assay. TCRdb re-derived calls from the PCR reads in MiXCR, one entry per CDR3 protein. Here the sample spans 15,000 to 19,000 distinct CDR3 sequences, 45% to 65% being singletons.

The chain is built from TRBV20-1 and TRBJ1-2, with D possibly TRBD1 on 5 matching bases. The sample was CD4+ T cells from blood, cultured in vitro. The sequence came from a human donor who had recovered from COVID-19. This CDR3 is CSAEPKRGPNYGYTF. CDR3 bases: TGCAGTGCTGAGCCGAAGAGGGGCCCGAACTATGGCTACACCTTC.